Below are 3 T cell receptor beta chains sequenced from a single sample in a study of molecular identifiers for immune sequencing clone quantification. From the PCR reads, TCRdb called clonotypes with MiXCR, one entry per CDR3 protein. This sample has about 510,000 distinct CDR3 sequences, with around 25% found just once. The sample taken for sequencing was naive CD8+ T cells from blood, with Jurkat cell RNA spiked in. Stated subset: FACS-sorted CD8+CD4-CCR7+CD45RA+ naive T cells. These receptors were taken from a human donor in good health. Some libraries in this study had Jurkat cell RNA spiked in.

In this sample, this clonotype turned up many times. The chain employs TRBV6-2 or TRBV6-3 and TRBJ1-1, with 9 nucleotides matching TRBD1. CDR1 and CDR2 (germline): MNHEY, SVGEGT. The V gene end was trimmed by 0 bases and the J gene end by 1 base; junction bases not matched to a gene: 6. CDR3 length: 17 amino acids. The CDR3 loop reads CASSYSNPGQGNTEAFF. Here the CDR3 DNA reads TGTGCCAGCAGTTACTCGAATCCGGGACAGGGGAACACTGAAGCTTTCTTT.

This sequence joins TRBV11-3 and TRBJ2-3, with 9 bases fitting TRBD2. CDR1 is SGHNT, CDR2 YENEEA, per germline. V was pared by 0 bases and J by 7 bases, with 8 bases of the junction left unmatched. The CDR3 length is 16 residues. Written as DNA, the CDR3 is TGTGCCAGCAGCTTAGATAGCGGGAGCGACTCTTATACGCAGTATTTT. Translating it yields CASSLDSGSDSYTQYF.

Comment on this clonotype: A read error may be the cause here, since a much bigger clone is one base away. The chain employs TRBV2 and TRBJ1-4; TRBD1 might be the D (6 bases). Germline V lookup: CDR1 SNHLY, CDR2 FYNNEI. The CDR3 has 16 residues. CDR3 amino acids: CTSSEGRGDNVEKLFF. In nucleotides, the CDR3 is TGTACCAGCAGTGAGGGCAGGGGAGATAACGTTGAAAAACTGTTTTTT.